Presented here are 27 T cell receptor beta chains from one specimen sequenced in a study of control samples from healthy donors and cancer patients. Clones were sequenced by immunoSEQ multiplex PCR, and TCRdb holds only the in-frame ones, with some missing. The table lists roughly 130,000 clones, around 93% of them singletons. The sequenced material came from blood. The receptors were gathered from a man between 18 and 35 years old in good health.

The chain couples TRBV5-4 to TRBJ2-1; D not resolved. This CDR3 is built from 18 residues. Germline V gives CDR1 SGHNT, CDR2 YYREEE (reference sequence). The V end was cut by 0 bases, the J end by 2 bases, with 18 bases between. CDR3 in amino acids: CASSLETLGPRAYNEQFF. CDR3 in DNA: TGTGCCAGCAGCTTGGAGACTTTGGGTCCTCGGGCCTACAATGAGCAGTTCTTC.

The rearrangement uses TRBV10-3 and TRBJ1-6; 7 nucleotides agree with TRBD1. This CDR3 has 14 amino acids. CDR1 ENHRY and CDR2 SYGVKD come from the germline V gene. The V gene end was trimmed by 4 bases and the J gene end by 7 bases; junction bases not matched to a gene: 4. CDR3 loop: CAISGGQYNSPLHF. CDR3 DNA: TGTGCCATCAGTGGGGGACAGTACAATTCACCCCTCCACTTT.

The CDR3 reads CASSSSGGVSYNEQFF. CDR3 nucleotide sequence: TGTGCCAGCAGCTCGAGCGGGGGGGTCTCCTACAATGAGCAGTTCTTC. The rearrangement joins TRBV9 to TRBJ2-1; TRBD2 agrees at 10 bases. CDR1 and CDR2 from the germline V gene are SGDLS and YYNGEE. The CDR3 totals 16 residues. The V segment lost 4 bases and the J segment 0 bases; nucleotides outside the gene matches: 4.

V is TRBV7-6 and J is TRBJ2-7, with D tentatively TRBD1 (7 bases). V gave up 3 bases and J gave up 5 bases, with 20 bases separating them. Germline lookup yields CDR1 SGHVS and CDR2 FNYEAQ. This CDR3 contains 16 residues. CDR3 amino acids: CASSFLGGQGGDEQYF. CDR3 bases: TGTGCCAGCAGCTTTCTCGGAGGGCAGGGGGGCGACGAGCAGTACTTC.

V usage is TRBV19 and J usage is TRBJ1-2, with 7 positions matching TRBD1. Germline lookup yields CDR1 LNHDA and CDR2 SQIVND (reference sequence). CDR3 size: 15 residues. V dropped 4 bases and J dropped 4; count of bases not matched to a gene: 9. In nucleotides, the CDR3 is TGTGCCAGTAGTACCACAGGGGCTCGGTCCTATGGCTACACCTTC. Its protein product is CASSTTGARSYGYTF.

The chain joins TRBV7-9 to TRBJ2-6; unclear D gene. Germline V lookup: CDR1 SEHNR, CDR2 FQNEAQ (reference sequence). V was cut by 9 bases and J by 4 bases, with 10 bases left in between. The CDR3 is made up of 13 amino acids. The CDR3 nucleotides read TGTGCCAGTCGACCCTCAGGGGCCAACGTCCTGACTTTC. Residues: CASRPSGANVLTF.

The chain is built from TRBV9 and TRBJ2-1, with 8 bases aligning to TRBD1. The CDR3 is 14 amino acids. Unmatched junction bases numbered 6, after V lost 1 base and J lost 9 bases. In germline, CDR1 is SGDLS, CDR2 YYNGEE. The CDR3 region is CASSVRQGSGEQFF. CDR3 nucleotide sequence: TGTGCCAGCAGCGTAAGACAGGGGAGCGGTGAGCAGTTCTTC. The whole variable domain, remainder taken from reference TRBV9 and TRBJ2-1, is DSGVTQTPKHLITATGQRVTLRCSPRSGDLSVYWYQQSLDQGLQFLIQYYNGEERAKGNILERFSAQQFPDLHSELNLSSLELGDSALYFCASSVRQGSGEQFFGPGTRLTVL.

This clone appeared once. The J gene is TRBJ2-3, the V gene TRBV5-6; 10 bases fit TRBD2. This CDR3 is built from 17 residues. Germline V CDR1 and CDR2: SGHDT, YYEEEE. After removal of 0 bases from V and 10 bases from J, the junction contained 14 bases not matched to a gene. The CDR3, as DNA: TGTGCCAGCAGCTTGGGAAGCGGGGGGGCTCTTTCGAGGGCGCAGTATTTT. It is translated as CASSLGSGGALSRAQYF. Full variable domain (rest looked up from reference TRBV5-6 and TRBJ2-3): DAGVTQSPTHLIKTRGQQVTLRCSPKSGHDTVSWYQQALGQGPQFIFQYYEEEERQRGNFPDRFSGHQFPNYSSELNVNALLLGDSALYLCASSLGSGGALSRAQYFGPGTRLTVL.

The chain carries TRBV5-4 and TRBJ2-4; D is uncertain. Trimming stripped 4 bases from V and 0 bases from J, with 23 bases between. The CDR3 sequence is 19 residues long. Germline V gene lookup returns CDR1 SGHNT and CDR2 YYREEE (reference sequence). This CDR3 is CASSPGLLRSRVAKNIQYF. As DNA, the CDR3 is TGTGCCAGCAGCCCCGGTCTGCTGCGGTCTCGTGTAGCCAAAAACATTCAGTACTTC.

CDR3: CASTVLGQVYLNTEAFF. The CDR3 nucleotides read TGTGCCAGCACCGTACTGGGACAGGTCTACCTGAACACTGAAGCTTTCTTT. The rearrangement uses TRBV13 and TRBJ1-1, with 8 bases lining up with TRBD1. With 7 bases clipped from V and 0 bases from J, the junction kept 13 bases outside the gene matches. Germline CDR1 is PRHDT and CDR2 is FYEKMQ (reference sequence). The CDR3 contains 17 residues.

This clone appeared a few times. J is TRBJ1-4 and V is TRBV27, with unresolved D. This CDR3 region has 15 residues. The germline V gene encodes CDR1 MNHEY and CDR2 SMNVEV (reference sequence). Trimming took off 1 base at V and 0 bases at J, with 6 bases between the two ends. CDR3 coding DNA: TGTGCCAGCAGTTTATACAGAGCAACTAATGAAAAACTGTTTTTT. Amino acids: CASSLYRATNEKLFF.

CDR3 sequence (DNA): TGTGCCAGCAGCTTATGGTGGTTTGGACAGGGCGAAAAACTGTTTTTT. Its protein is CASSLWWFGQGEKLFF. The rearrangement uses TRBV7-9 and TRBJ1-4; 8 bases line up with TRBD1. The germline V gene has CDR1 SEHNR and CDR2 FQNEAQ (reference sequence). This CDR3 comprises 16 residues. V trimming: 2 bases; J trimming: 8 bases; junction bases outside the gene matches: 10.

This sequence joins TRBV19 and TRBJ2-1, with 9 bases that match TRBD1. The CDR3 runs 19 residues. Unmatched junction bases numbered 18, after V lost 3 bases and J lost 6 bases. Germline-derived CDR1 and CDR2 are LNHDA and SQIVND (reference sequence). In DNA, the CDR3 is TGTGCCAGTAGTATGGGAACAGGGGGCAGCGCTGTCTGGGTCAATGAGCAGTTCTTC. It is translated as CASSMGTGGSAVWVNEQFF.

The V and J genes are TRBV6-2 or TRBV6-3 and TRBJ2-2; D may be TRBD1 (5 bases). Trimming pared 6 bases from V and 5 bases from J, leaving 10 bases between. The CDR3 is 13 amino acids. Germline lookup yields CDR1 MNHEY and CDR2 SVGEGT. CDR3 in amino acids: CASSQTATGELFF. CDR3 in DNA: TGTGCCAGCAGCCAGACAGCTACCGGGGAGCTGTTTTTT.

The rearrangement links TRBV6-1 to TRBJ2-3; 10 bases agree with TRBD2. Germline CDR1 reads MNHNS; CDR2 reads SASEGT. The CDR3 spans 16 residues. The junction had 6 bases not matched to a gene; V was cut back by 2 bases and J by 4 bases. In nucleotides, the CDR3 is TGTGCCAGCAGTGAACGGGGCCTAGCGGGGGCAGATACGCAGTATTTT. Amino acids: CASSERGLAGADTQYF.

V and J are TRBV6-1 and TRBJ1-2, with TRBD1 identical over 9 bases. This CDR3 comprises 16 residues. Germline loops: CDR1 MNHNS, CDR2 SASEGT. Germline trimming cut 4 bases from V and 1 base from J; bases unmatched to any gene: 7. CDR3 nucleotides: TGTGCCAGCAGTGGCCGGGACAGGGCCCTTAACTATGGCTACACCTTC. Its protein product is CASSGRDRALNYGYTF.

Remarks on this clone: No DNA is shown, since the ends of the CDR3 on it are uncertain; the CDR3 is the one TCRdb lists. The V and J genes are TRBV5-1 and TRBJ2-3; TRBD2, the table's D call, was not compared with the DNA. Germline V gene data show CDR1 as SGHRS and CDR2 as YFSETQ. The CDR3 contains 15 residues when both ends are counted. CDR3 sequence: CASSFGSGVTDTQYF.

The genes are TRBV19 and TRBJ2-1; 7 bases align to TRBD1. V was clipped by 6 bases and J by 4 bases; unmatched bases: 6. This CDR3 contains 14 residues. Germline CDR1 is LNHDA and CDR2 is SQIVND (reference sequence). The CDR3 DNA sequence: TGTGCCAGTAGGCCGGGACAGAGATACAATGAGCAGTTCTTC. It specifies CASRPGQRYNEQFF.

V usage is TRBV10-3 and J usage is TRBJ2-7, with D possibly being TRBD1 (6 bases). V dropped 3 bases and J dropped 4 bases, with 16 bases sitting between them. Looked up from germline, CDR1 is ENHRY and CDR2 is SYGVKD. This CDR3 is 15 amino acids long. CDR3 DNA sequence: TGTGCCATCAGTGAAGGAAACAGGGAAACATACGAGCAGTACTTC. Its protein product is CAISEGNRETYEQYF.

CDR3 DNA: TGTGCCAGCAGCTTAGTCATATCAAGACCGAACACTGAAGCTTTCTTT. Its protein is CASSLVISRPNTEAFF. The chain couples TRBV7-2 to TRBJ1-1; D remains ambiguous. The CDR3 totals 16 residues. V was pared by 1 base and J by 1 base, with 13 bases between. Germline CDR1 is SGHTA and CDR2 is FQGNSA.

The chain couples TRBV29-1 to TRBJ1-1; a possible D gene is TRBD1 (6 bases). V was cut by 6 bases and J by 5 bases, with 16 bases left in between. The CDR3 extends over 13 amino acids. In germline, CDR1 is SQVTM, CDR2 ANQGSEA. CDR3 region: CSVVTGKWTEAFF. The CDR3 bases are TGCAGCGTCGTCACAGGGAAGTGGACTGAAGCTTTCTTT.

The V gene is TRBV9, the J gene TRBJ1-6; maybe TRBD1 (5 bases). Trimming pared 2 bases from V and 10 bases from J, leaving 13 bases between. The CDR3 totals 14 residues. Germline values: CDR1 SGDLS, CDR2 YYNGEE. This chain's CDR3 is CASSVGGEWSPLHF. CDR3 nucleotide sequence: TGTGCCAGCAGCGTGGGGGGAGAATGGTCACCCCTCCACTTT.

This chain links TRBV18 with TRBJ1-1; unclear D gene. Germline V CDR1 and CDR2: KGHSH, LQKENI. This CDR3 has 13 residues. Trimming left V 6 bases short and J 3 bases short, with 11 bases between. The chain's CDR3 is CASSIRRDTEAFF. CDR3 coding DNA: TGTGCCAGCTCTATTAGACGGGACACTGAAGCTTTCTTT.

The CDR3 DNA sequence: TGTGCCAGTAGCCCCGGAGCTTTCTTT. It specifies CASSPGAFF. V gene TRBV19 combines with J gene TRBJ1-1; no clear D. The CDR3 is 9 residues long. Germline CDR1 is LNHDA and CDR2 is SQIVND (reference sequence). V was pared by 6 bases and J by 10 bases, with 6 bases between.

The chain carries TRBV28 and TRBJ2-5; 8 nucleotides line up with TRBD1. The germline gives CDR1 MDHEN, CDR2 SYDVKM. The length of the CDR3 is 16 residues. Losses at the gene ends were 6 bases for V and 1 base for J; bases not matched to a gene: 10. The CDR3 bases are TGTGCCAGCAGCCATCCCCCCGGGACAGGCCAAGAGACCCAGTACTTC. Protein product: CASSHPPGTGQETQYF.

The chain links TRBV11-2 to TRBJ1-3; TRBD1 aligns across 8 bases. The CDR3 has 16 residues. CDR1 SGHAT and CDR2 FQNNGV come from the germline V gene. Unmatched junction bases numbered 4, after V lost 1 base and J lost 2 bases. CDR3 amino acids: CASSLGTGSAGNTIYF. The DNA for the CDR3 is TGTGCCAGCAGCTTAGGGACAGGGTCAGCTGGAAACACCATATATTTT.

This clone was counted once. The chain carries TRBV6-5 and TRBJ1-2; D not certain. This CDR3 is 13 amino acids long. The ends were cut back, 2 bases at V and 0 bases at J, with 4 bases in the middle. In germline, CDR1 is MNHEY, CDR2 SVGAGI. The CDR3 loop is CASSYVANYGYTF. CDR3 DNA sequence: TGTGCCAGCAGTTACGTGGCTAACTATGGCTACACCTTC.